One T cell receptor beta chain is described in this entry. The antigen remains unidentified. The timepoints at which blood was sampled were baseline, cycle 4 day 1, and cycle 7 day 1. This record belongs to a study of OX40 agonist ivuxolimab in advanced cancers. The CDR3 is made up of 16 amino acids. Germline loops: CDR1 SGHDT, CDR2 YYEEEE. The junction had 5 bases not matched to a gene; V was cut back by 0 bases and J by 2 bases. Findings and limits, study-wide: Low normalized T-cell clonal expansion was additionally recorded for some nonresponders. Compared with others, partial responders at 0.1-3.0 mg/kg displayed clonal expansion among the lowest.

Clones were sequenced by immunoSEQ multiplex PCR, and TCRdb holds only the in-frame ones, with some missing. This table holds about 46,000 clones, 88% found once. The sequence came from an adult with an advanced solid tumor such as melanoma, head and neck, liver or kidney cancer. The chain joins TRBV5-6 to TRBJ2-3; 8 bases align to TRBD1. The starting material was CD4+ or CD8+ T cells sorted from blood, obtained in a trial of the OX40 agonist ivuxolimab. The CDR3 DNA sequence: TGTGCCAGCAGCTTGGTTCCGGACAGGGCCACAGATACGCAGTATTTT. This codes for CASSLVPDRATDTQYF.